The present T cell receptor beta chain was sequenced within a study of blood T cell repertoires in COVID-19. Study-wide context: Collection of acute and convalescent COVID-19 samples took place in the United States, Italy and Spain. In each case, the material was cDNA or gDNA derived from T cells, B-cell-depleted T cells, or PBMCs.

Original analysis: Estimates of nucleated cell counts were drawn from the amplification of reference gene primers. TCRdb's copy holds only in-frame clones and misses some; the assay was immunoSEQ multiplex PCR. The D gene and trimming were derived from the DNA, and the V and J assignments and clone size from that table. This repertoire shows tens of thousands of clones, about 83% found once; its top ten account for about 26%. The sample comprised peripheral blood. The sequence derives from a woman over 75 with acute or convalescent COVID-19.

The CDR3: CASSGGLGEKLFF. The CDR3 bases are TGTGCCAGCAGCGGAGGGTTGGGTGAAAAACTGTTTTTT. The chain joins TRBV12-3 or TRBV12-4 to TRBJ1-4, with D hard to call. CDR3 size: 13 residues. The V end lost 6 bases, the J end lost 7 bases, and 12 bases lay between the germline ends.